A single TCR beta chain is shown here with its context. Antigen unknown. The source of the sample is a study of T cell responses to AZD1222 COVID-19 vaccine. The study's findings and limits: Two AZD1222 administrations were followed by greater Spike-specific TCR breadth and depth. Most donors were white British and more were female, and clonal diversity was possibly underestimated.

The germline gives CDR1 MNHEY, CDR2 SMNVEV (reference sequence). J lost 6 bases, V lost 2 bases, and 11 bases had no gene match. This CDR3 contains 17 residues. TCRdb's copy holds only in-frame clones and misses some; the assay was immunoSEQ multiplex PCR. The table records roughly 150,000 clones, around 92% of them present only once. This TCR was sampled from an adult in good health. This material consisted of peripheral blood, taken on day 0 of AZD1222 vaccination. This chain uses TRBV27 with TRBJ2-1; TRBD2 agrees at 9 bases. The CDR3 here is CASSLRIRTSDRNEQFF. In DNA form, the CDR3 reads TGTGCCAGCAGTTTAAGGATCAGGACTAGCGACCGCAATGAGCAGTTCTTC.